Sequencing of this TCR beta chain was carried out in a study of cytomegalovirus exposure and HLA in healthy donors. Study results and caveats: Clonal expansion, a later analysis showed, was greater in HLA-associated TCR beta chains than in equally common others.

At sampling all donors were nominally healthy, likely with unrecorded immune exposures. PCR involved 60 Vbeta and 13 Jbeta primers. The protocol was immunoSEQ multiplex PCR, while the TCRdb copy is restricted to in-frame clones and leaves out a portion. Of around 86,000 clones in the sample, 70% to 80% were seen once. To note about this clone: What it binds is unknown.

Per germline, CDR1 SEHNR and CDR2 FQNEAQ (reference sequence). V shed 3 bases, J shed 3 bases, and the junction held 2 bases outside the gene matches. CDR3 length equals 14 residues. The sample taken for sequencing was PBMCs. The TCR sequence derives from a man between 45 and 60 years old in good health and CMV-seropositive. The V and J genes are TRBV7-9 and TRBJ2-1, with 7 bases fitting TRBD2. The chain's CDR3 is CASSFLAGYNEQFF. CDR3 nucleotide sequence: TGTGCCAGCAGCTTTTTAGCGGGCTACAATGAGCAGTTCTTC. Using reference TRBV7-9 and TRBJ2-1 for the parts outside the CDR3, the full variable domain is DTGVSQNPRHKITKRGQNVTFRCDPISEHNRLYWYRQTLGQGPEFLTYFQNEAQLEKSRLLSDRFSAERPKGSFSTLEIQRTEQGDSAMYLCASSFLAGYNEQFFGPGTRLTVL.